The 17 T cell receptor beta chains below come from one sample, sequenced in a study of T cell responses to AZD1222 COVID-19 vaccine. This table comes from immunoSEQ multiplex PCR, and its TCRdb copy is limited to in-frame clones, with some not included. The repertoire has approximately 110,000 clones, approximately 84% of them found once; the top ten carry approximately 10%. Sequencing was performed on peripheral blood, taken on day 0 of AZD1222 vaccination. The receptors originated from an adult in good health.

A remark on this clone: This sample includes further DNA sequences coding for the same CDR3. The V and J genes are TRBV19 and TRBJ1-5, with 8 bases aligning to TRBD1. The germline gives CDR1 LNHDA, CDR2 SQIVND (reference sequence). V was pared by 5 bases and J by 5 bases, with 2 bases of the junction left unmatched. The CDR3 totals 13 residues. CDR3 DNA: TGTGCCAGTAGTGGACAGGGTGATCAGCCCCAGCATTTT. It specifies CASSGQGDQPQHF.

Only one count was recorded for this clone. This chain connects TRBV29-1 to TRBJ2-7; 12 bases align to TRBD2. The V and J ends lost 3 bases and 1 base, in that order; junction bases with no gene match: 4. CDR3 length equals 15 residues. The germline V gene encodes CDR1 SQVTM and CDR2 ANQGSEA. Here the CDR3 DNA reads TGCAGCGTTGAGGCTAGCGGGAGGGCTTCCTACGAGCAGTACTTC. Protein: CSVEASGRASYEQYF.

The genes are TRBV10-3 and TRBJ2-2; no reliable D call. Germline V gene lookup returns CDR1 ENHRY and CDR2 SYGVKD. The germline V and J ends were trimmed by 3 bases and 3 bases, with 11 bases remaining between them. The CDR3 runs to 15 residues. The CDR3 spells CAISDPRTHTGELFF. The CDR3 DNA follows: TGTGCCATCAGTGACCCCCGGACCCACACCGGGGAGCTGTTTTTT.

The chain links TRBV18 to TRBJ2-7; perhaps TRBD1 as D (5 bases). Germline CDR1 reads KGHSH; CDR2 reads LQKENI. The ends were cut back, 0 bases at V and 3 bases at J, with 12 bases in the middle. The CDR3 is 15 amino acids. The CDR3, as DNA: TGTGCCAGCTCACCACCAGGGAACAGGCACTACGAGCAGTACTTC. It encodes CASSPPGNRHYEQYF.

J is TRBJ1-4 and V is TRBV5-5; maybe TRBD1 (5 bases). V was pared by 4 bases and J by 8 bases, with 21 bases between. Germline CDR1 is SGHKS and CDR2 is YYEKEE (reference sequence). The CDR3 runs to 16 residues. In nucleotides, the CDR3 is TGTGCCAGCAGCGCGGCCGGAGGGACGGGCGGGGAAAAACTGTTTTTT. This codes for CASSAAGGTGGEKLFF.

This chain uses TRBV5-4 with TRBJ2-7; D may be TRBD1 or TRBD2 (5 bases each). There are 17 residues in the CDR3. Germline CDR1 and CDR2: SGHNT and YYREEE (reference sequence). V was pared by 0 bases and J by 0 bases, with 16 bases between. The CDR3 region is CASSLGDPTDHSYEQYF. In DNA form, the CDR3 reads TGTGCCAGCAGCTTGGGGGACCCAACCGACCACTCCTACGAGCAGTACTTC.

The V and J genes are TRBV7-9 and TRBJ2-7; weak D call: TRBD1 (5 bases). Germline V lookup: CDR1 SEHNR, CDR2 FQNEAQ (reference sequence). Deletions cut 7 bases from V and 3 bases from J, with 10 bases between. This CDR3 spans 12 amino acids. CDR3 in DNA: TGTGCCAGCACCGGACACCTCTACGAGCAGTACTTC. It encodes CASTGHLYEQYF.

This clone was picked up a small number of times. The V and J genes are TRBV9 and TRBJ2-7, with unresolved D. V was shortened by 0 bases and J by 6 bases, with 13 bases between the two germline ends. CDR3 length: 14 amino acids. Germline assignment: CDR1 SGDLS and CDR2 YYNGEE. This CDR3 reads CASSVAVWVGEQYF. The CDR3 nucleotides are TGTGCCAGCAGCGTAGCTGTTTGGGTGGGCGAGCAGTACTTC. The full variable domain, rest sourced from reference TRBV9 and TRBJ2-7, is DSGVTQTPKHLITATGQRVTLRCSPRSGDLSVYWYQQSLDQGLQFLIQYYNGEERAKGNILERFSAQQFPDLHSELNLSSLELGDSALYFCASSVAVWVGEQYFGPGTRLTVT.

The rearrangement uses TRBV3-1 (or the pseudogene TRBV3-2) and TRBJ2-5; TRBD2 matches at 12 bases. The CDR3 covers 18 residues. After removal of 1 base from V and 4 bases from J, the junction contained 10 bases not matched to a gene. Germline V gene sequence: CDR1 LGHDT, CDR2 YNNKEL (reference sequence). The CDR3 loop reads CASSQAPASGGVRETQYF. CDR3 nucleotide sequence: TGTGCCAGCAGCCAAGCGCCGGCTAGCGGGGGGGTTCGAGAGACCCAGTACTTC.

The chain combines TRBV4-1 with TRBJ2-1; tentative D call: TRBD2 (7 bases). V was clipped by 1 base and J by 1 base, with 11 bases between them. Germline V CDR1 and CDR2: MGHRA, YSYEKL. This CDR3 comprises 16 residues. CDR3 nucleotides: TGCGCCAGCAGCCAAGTAGGGGGGGGGTCCTACAATGAGCAGTTCTTC. As protein: CASSQVGGGSYNEQFF.

The V and J genes are TRBV3-1 (or the pseudogene TRBV3-2) and TRBJ2-4; D remains unclear. The V end lost 3 bases, the J end lost 8 bases, and 17 bases lay between the germline ends. Germline V gene data show CDR1 as LGHDT and CDR2 as YNNKEL (reference sequence). The CDR3 spans 15 residues. DNA for the CDR3: TGTGCCAGCAGCCATTCGGTGGGAATGGTAGACATTCAGTACTTC. Translated, it gives CASSHSVGMVDIQYF.

The DNA of the CDR3 is TGTGCCAGCAGTTACTCGACAGACAATGAGCAGTTCTTC. Protein product: CASSYSTDNEQFF. The chain combines TRBV6-5 with TRBJ2-1; possibly TRBD1 for D (5 bases). CDR3 size: 13 residues. The V gene lost 0 bases and the J gene lost 5 bases, with 5 bases spanning the gap. CDR1 and CDR2 (germline): MNHEY, SVGAGI.

The CDR3: CASSIQNINTEAFF. In nucleotides, the CDR3 is TGTGCCAGTAGTATCCAAAATATTAACACTGAAGCTTTCTTT. The chain uses TRBV19 and TRBJ1-1; unclear D gene. There are 14 residues in the CDR3. V lost 3 bases, J lost 2 bases, and 10 bases lay in between. Germline V gene sequence: CDR1 LNHDA, CDR2 SQIVND (reference sequence).

The rearrangement uses TRBV3-1 (or the pseudogene TRBV3-2) and TRBJ1-2; 11 nucleotides align to TRBD1. This CDR3 is 15 amino acids long. V shed 5 bases and J 7 bases; nucleotides not matched to a gene: 9. The V gene's germline CDR1 is LGHDT and CDR2 YNNKEL (reference sequence). The CDR3: CASSKGTGGDFGYTF. The CDR3 nucleotides read TGTGCCAGCAGCAAAGGGACAGGGGGTGATTTTGGCTACACCTTC.

The J gene is TRBJ1-2, the V gene TRBV29-1; D uncertain. CDR3 length equals 12 residues. From germline, CDR1 is SQVTM and CDR2 ANQGSEA. Trimming took off 3 bases at V and 2 bases at J, with 7 bases between the two ends. The CDR3 DNA follows: TGCAGCGTTGATAACATCAACTATGGCTACACCTTC. Translated, it gives CSVDNINYGYTF. Supplemented by reference TRBV29-1 and TRBJ1-2, the full variable domain reads SAVISQKPSRDICQRGTSLTIQCQVDSQVTMMFWYRQQPGQSLTLIATANQGSEATYESGFVIDKFPISRPNLTFSTLTVSNMSPEDSSIYLCSVDNINYGYTFGSGTRLTVV.

The rearrangement joins TRBV21-1 to TRBJ2-1; TRBD1 is the table's D call, not checked against the DNA. TRBV21-1 is designated a pseudogene. This CDR3 has 15 residues. The CDR3 bases are TGTGCCAGCAGCACTCGGGCAGGGGGCGAAAATGAGCAGTTCTTC. This gives the protein CASSTRAGGENEQFF.

The CDR3 nucleotides are TGTGCCAGCAGCGTAGGCTTCGGGACAGGGAGTACCGGGGAGCTGTTTTTT. Translating it yields CASSVGFGTGSTGELFF. The chain links TRBV9 to TRBJ2-2; 9 bases are a match to TRBD1. Germline CDR1 SGDLS, CDR2 YYNGEE. The CDR3 totals 17 residues. The V segment lost 0 bases and the J segment 5 bases; nucleotides outside the gene matches: 8.